These 7 T cell receptor beta chains originate from one sample sequenced in a study of T cells in tuberculosis. The method was immunoSEQ multiplex PCR; TCRdb's version includes in-frame clones alone and lacks a portion of them. Found here are around 25,000 clones, approximately 92% of them singletons; the top ten hold about a sixth. Sequences were obtained from PBMCs. All receptors come from a donor between 10 and 29 years old with latent tuberculosis or without tuberculosis infection. Some clones in this sample may be carry-over from other donors' samples.

The V gene is TRBV6-5, the J gene TRBJ1-1; TRBD1 aligns across 7 bases. The germline V gene encodes CDR1 MNHEY and CDR2 SVGAGI. V lost 1 base and J lost 10; bases outside the gene matches: 6. The CDR3 covers 13 residues. For the CDR3, the DNA is TGTGCCAGCAGTTACTTGATACAGGGGAGAGCTTTCTTT. Translation: CASSYLIQGRAFF.

The chain joins TRBV29-1 to TRBJ2-1; a weak D match, TRBD1 (5 bases). Germline CDR1 and CDR2: SQVTM and ANQGSEA. The CDR3 covers 13 residues. The V end was cut by 3 bases, the J end by 8 bases, with 14 bases between. Here the CDR3 reads CSVDPGLMDEQFF. DNA of the CDR3: TGCAGCGTTGATCCAGGGTTGATGGATGAGCAGTTCTTC.

V is TRBV27 and J is TRBJ1-1, with a possible D match to TRBD1 (5 bases). The CDR3 is 13 residues long. Trimming took 8 bases from V and 9 from J, leaving 19 bases between them. Germline CDR1 MNHEY, CDR2 SMNVEV (reference sequence). This chain's CDR3 is CASRPLGQGQAFF. CDR3 bases: TGTGCCAGCCGACCCCTTGGGCAGGGTCAAGCTTTCTTT.

The chain uses TRBV6-1 and TRBJ2-3, with D possibly being TRBD2 (6 bases). The CDR3 is 13 residues long. Trimming shortened V by 4 bases and J by 4 bases, and 9 bases separated the two germline ends. Germline CDR1 is MNHNS and CDR2 is SASEGT. CDR3 protein: CASSGLASDTQYF. The CDR3 DNA is TGTGCCAGCAGTGGCCTAGCGTCAGATACGCAGTATTTT.

The chain carries TRBV7-9 and TRBJ1-1; no reliable D call. The CDR3 length is 13 residues. The ends were cut back, 6 bases at V and 4 bases at J, with 12 bases in the middle. Germline CDR1 reads SEHNR; CDR2 reads FQNEAQ (reference sequence). CDR3 in amino acids: CASSFGSATEAFF. The DNA of the CDR3 is TGTGCCAGCAGTTTCGGGTCTGCCACTGAAGCTTTCTTT. The full variable domain, in which reference TRBV7-9 and TRBJ1-1 provide the parts outside the CDR3, is DTGVSQNPRHKITKRGQNVTFRCDPISEHNRLYWYRQTLGQGPEFLTYFQNEAQLEKSRLLSDRFSAERPKGSFSTLEIQRTEQGDSAMYLCASSFGSATEAFFGQGTRLTVV.

The chain joins TRBV10-3 to TRBJ2-6; TRBD2 is a possible D gene (6 bases). Germline V gene sequence: CDR1 ENHRY, CDR2 SYGVKD. Between the trimmed V and J ends, which lost 7 bases and 4 bases, there was a span of 8 bases. This CDR3 has 13 amino acids. The CDR3 DNA follows: TGTGCCATCACGGGGGACGGGGCCAACGTCCTGACTTTC. It translates to CAITGDGANVLTF.

V gene TRBV9 combines with J gene TRBJ2-2; D gene unclear. The CDR3 spans 14 residues. CDR1 is SGDLS and CDR2 is YYNGEE in the germline V gene. Trimming stripped 1 base from V and 7 bases from J, with 11 bases between. CDR3 DNA sequence: TGTGCCAGCAGCGTACGGCAGGCCGGCGGGGAGCTGTTTTTT. Amino acid sequence: CASSVRQAGGELFF.